This TCR beta chain was identified during a study of blood T cell repertoires in COVID-19. Profiled with immunoSEQ multiplex PCR; TCRdb holds only in-frame clones, not every one. The sample lists about 50,000 clones, approximately 85% seen once, with approximately 6.4% in the top ten. The germline V gene encodes CDR1 MDHEN and CDR2 SYDVKM. CDR3 size: 12 residues. V was trimmed by 1 base and J by 6 bases, leaving 5 bases between them. The sequence was obtained from a man aged 60 to 75 with acute or convalescent COVID-19. The chain employs TRBV28 and TRBJ2-3; no clear D gene. The sequencing input was peripheral blood. The CDR3 DNA is TGTGCCAGCAGTTTATTACGGGATACGCAGTATTTT. It is translated as CASSLLRDTQYF.